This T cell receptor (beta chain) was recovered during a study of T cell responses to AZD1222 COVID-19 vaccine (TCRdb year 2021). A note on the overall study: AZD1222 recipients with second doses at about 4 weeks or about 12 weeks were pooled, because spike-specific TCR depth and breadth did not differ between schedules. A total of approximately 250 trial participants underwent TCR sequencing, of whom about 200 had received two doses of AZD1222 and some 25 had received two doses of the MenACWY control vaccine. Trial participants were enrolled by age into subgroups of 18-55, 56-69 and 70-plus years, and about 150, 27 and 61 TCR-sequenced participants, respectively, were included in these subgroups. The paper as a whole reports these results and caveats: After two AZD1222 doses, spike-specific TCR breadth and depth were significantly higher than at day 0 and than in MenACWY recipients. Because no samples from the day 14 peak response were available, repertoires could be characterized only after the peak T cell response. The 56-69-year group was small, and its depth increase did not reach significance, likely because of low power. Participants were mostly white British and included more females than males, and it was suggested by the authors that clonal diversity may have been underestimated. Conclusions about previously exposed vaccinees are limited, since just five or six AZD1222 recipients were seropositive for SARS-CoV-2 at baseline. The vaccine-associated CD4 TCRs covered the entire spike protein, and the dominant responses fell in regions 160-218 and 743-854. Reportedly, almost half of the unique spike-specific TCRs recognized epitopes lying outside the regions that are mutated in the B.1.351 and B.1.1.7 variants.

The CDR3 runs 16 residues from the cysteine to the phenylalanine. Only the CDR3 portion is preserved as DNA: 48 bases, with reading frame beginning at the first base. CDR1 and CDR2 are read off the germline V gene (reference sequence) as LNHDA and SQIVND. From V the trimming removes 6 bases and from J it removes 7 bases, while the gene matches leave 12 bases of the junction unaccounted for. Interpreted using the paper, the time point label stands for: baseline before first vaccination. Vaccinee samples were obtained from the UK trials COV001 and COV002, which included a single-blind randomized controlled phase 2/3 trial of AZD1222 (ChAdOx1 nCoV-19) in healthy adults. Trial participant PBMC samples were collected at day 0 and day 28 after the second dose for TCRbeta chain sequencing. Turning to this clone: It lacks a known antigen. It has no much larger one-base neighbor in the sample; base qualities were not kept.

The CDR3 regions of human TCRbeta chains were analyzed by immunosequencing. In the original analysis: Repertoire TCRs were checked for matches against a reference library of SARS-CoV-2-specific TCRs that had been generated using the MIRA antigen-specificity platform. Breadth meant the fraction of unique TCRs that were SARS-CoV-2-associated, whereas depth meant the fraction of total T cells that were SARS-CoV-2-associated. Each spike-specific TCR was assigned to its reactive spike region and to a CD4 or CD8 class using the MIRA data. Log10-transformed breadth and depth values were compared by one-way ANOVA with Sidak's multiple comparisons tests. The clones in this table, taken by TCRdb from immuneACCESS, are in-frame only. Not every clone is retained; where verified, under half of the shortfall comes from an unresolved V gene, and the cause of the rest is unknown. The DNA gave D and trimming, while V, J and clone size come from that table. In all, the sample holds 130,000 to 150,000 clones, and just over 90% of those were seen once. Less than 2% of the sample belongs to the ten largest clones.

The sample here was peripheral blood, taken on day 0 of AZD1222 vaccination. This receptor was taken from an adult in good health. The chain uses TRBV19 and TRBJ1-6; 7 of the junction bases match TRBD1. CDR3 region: CASSAAGRQGNSPLHF. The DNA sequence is TGTGCCAGTAGCGCGGCGGGGAGACAGGGCAATTCACCCCTCCACTTT.